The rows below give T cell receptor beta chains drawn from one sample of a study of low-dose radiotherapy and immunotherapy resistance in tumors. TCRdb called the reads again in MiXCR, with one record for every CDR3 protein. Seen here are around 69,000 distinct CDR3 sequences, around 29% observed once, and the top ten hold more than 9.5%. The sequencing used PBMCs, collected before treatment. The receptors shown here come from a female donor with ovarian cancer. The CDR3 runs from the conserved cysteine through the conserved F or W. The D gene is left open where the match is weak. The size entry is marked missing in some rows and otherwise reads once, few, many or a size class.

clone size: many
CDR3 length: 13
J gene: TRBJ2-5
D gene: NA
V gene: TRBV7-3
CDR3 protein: CASSLSGPETQYF
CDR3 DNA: TGTGCCAGCAGCTTATCTGGGCCGGAGACCCAGTACTTC

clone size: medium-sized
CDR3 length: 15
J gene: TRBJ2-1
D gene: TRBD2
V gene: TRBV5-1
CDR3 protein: CASSLPASGYNEQFF
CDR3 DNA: TGCGCCAGCAGCTTGCCGGCTAGCGGATACAATGAGCAGTTCTTC

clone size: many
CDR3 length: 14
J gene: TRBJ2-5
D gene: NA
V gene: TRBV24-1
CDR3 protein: CATSDPTDQETQYF
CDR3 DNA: TGTGCCACCAGTGACCCGACAGATCAAGAGACCCAGTACTTC

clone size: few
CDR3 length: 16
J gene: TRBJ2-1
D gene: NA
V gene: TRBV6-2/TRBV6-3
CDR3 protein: CASSSTGTSFNNEQFF
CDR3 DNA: TGTGCCAGCAGTTCCACAGGGACTTCCTTTAACAATGAGCAGTTCTTC

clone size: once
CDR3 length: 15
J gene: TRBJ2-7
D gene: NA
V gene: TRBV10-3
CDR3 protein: CAISESAAGSDEQYF
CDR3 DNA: TGTGCCATCAGTGAGTCTGCGGCAGGGAGTGACGAGCAGTACTTC

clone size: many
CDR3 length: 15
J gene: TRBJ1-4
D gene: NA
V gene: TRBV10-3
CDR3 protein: CAISDPPRQGEKLFF
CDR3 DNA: TGTGCCATCAGTGATCCCCCCCGGCAGGGGGAAAAACTGTTTTTT

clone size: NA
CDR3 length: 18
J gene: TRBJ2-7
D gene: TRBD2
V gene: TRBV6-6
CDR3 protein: CASSRKTSGRASGGEQYF
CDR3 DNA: TGTGCCAGCAGCCGCAAGACTAGCGGGAGGGCCTCCGGCGGCGAGCAGTACTTC

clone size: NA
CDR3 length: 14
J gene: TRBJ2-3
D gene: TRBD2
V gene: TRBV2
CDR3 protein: CASSELAGADTQYF
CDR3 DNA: TGTGCCAGCAGCGAACTAGCGGGAGCAGATACGCAGTATTTT

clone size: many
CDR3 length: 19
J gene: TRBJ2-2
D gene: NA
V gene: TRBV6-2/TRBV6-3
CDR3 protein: CASSLSPLWRTNTGELFFF
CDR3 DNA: NA

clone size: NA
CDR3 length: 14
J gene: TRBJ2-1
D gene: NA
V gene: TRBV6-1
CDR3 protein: CASSAEGVYNEQSF
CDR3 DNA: TGTGCCAGCAGCGCGGAGGGGGTCTACAATGAGCAGTCCTTC

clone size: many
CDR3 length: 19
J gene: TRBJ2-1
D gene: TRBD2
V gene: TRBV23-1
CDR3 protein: CASSQEREGYRTKYNEQFF
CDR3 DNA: TGCGCCAGCAGCCAGGAGCGGGAGGGTTACCGGACTAAATACAATGAGCAGTTCTTC

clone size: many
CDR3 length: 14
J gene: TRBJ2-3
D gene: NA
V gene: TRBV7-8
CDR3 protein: CASSSKSGADTQYF
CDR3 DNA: TGTGCCAGCAGCTCAAAGAGTGGCGCAGATACGCAGTATTTT

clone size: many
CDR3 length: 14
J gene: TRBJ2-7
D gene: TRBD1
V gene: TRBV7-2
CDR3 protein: CASSLVTGGHEQYF
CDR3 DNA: TGTGCCAGCAGCTTAGTGACAGGGGGCCACGAGCAGTACTTC

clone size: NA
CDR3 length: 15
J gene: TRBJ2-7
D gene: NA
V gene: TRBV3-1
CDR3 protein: CASSQDLPGPYEQYF
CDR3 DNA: TGTGCCAGCAGCCAAGACCTTCCGGGGCCATACGAGCAGTACTTC

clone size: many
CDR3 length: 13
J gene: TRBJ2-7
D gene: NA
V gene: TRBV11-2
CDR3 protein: CASSFGQSYEQYF
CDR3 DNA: TGTGCCAGCAGCTTCGGCCAATCCTACGAGCAGTACTTC

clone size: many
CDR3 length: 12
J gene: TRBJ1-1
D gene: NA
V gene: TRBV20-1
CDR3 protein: CSADDRNTEAFF
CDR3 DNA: TGCAGTGCTGATGACAGGAACACTGAAGCTTTCTTT

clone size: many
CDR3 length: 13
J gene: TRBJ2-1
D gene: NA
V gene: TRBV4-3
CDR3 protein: CASSQDRTAQQFF
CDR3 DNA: TGCGCCAGCAGCCAAGATCGGACAGCCCAGCAGTTCTTC

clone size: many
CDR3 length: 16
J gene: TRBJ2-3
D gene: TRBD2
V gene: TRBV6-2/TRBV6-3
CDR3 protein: CASSYSLAGGGDTQYF
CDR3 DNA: TGTGCCAGCAGTTACTCGCTAGCGGGGGGGGGAGATACGCAGTATTTT

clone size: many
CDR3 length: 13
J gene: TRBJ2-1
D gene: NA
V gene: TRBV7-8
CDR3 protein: CASSYDSNNEQFF
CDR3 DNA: TGTGCCAGCAGCTACGACAGTAACAATGAGCAGTTCTTC

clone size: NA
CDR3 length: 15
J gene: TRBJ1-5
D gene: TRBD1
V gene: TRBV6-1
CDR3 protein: CASRSGTAIHQPQHF
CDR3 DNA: TGTGCCAGCAGGTCCGGGACAGCAATACATCAGCCCCAGCATTTT

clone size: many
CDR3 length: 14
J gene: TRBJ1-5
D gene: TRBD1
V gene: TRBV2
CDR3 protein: CASSEGTGVQPQHF
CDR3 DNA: TGTGCCAGCAGTGAAGGGACAGGGGTTCAGCCCCAGCATTTT

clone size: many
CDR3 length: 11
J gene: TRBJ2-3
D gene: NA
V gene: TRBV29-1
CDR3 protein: CSGQTGDTQYF
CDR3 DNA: TGCAGCGGCCAGACTGGAGATACGCAGTATTTT

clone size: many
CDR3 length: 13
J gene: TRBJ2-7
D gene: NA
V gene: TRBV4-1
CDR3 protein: CASSQVQAYEQYF
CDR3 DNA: TGTGCCAGCAGCCAAGTACAGGCCTACGAGCAGTACTTC

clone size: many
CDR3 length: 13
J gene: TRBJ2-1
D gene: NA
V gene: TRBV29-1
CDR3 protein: CSVELVSYNEQFF
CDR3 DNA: TGCAGCGTTGAATTGGTCTCCTACAATGAGCAGTTCTTC

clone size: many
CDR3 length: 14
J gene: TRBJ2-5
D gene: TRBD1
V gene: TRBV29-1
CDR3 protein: CSVAYGTAKETQYF
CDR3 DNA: TGCAGCGTTGCGTACGGGACAGCAAAAGAGACCCAGTACTTC

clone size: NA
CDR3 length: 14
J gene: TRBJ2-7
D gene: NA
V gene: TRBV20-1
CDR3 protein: CSARASVTIYEQYF
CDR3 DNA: TGCAGTGCTAGAGCCTCGGTCACGATCTACGAGCAGTACTTC

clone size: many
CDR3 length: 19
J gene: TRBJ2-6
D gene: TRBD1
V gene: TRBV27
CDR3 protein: CASSRTGLLPSRKANVLTF
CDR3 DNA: TGTGCCAGCAGCCGGACAGGCCTACTGCCATCTCGTAAGGCCAACGTCCTGACTTTC

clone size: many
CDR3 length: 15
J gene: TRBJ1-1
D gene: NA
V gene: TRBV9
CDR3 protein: CASSVTDGVNTEAFF
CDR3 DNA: TGTGCCAGCAGCGTAACCGACGGGGTGAACACTGAAGCTTTCTTT

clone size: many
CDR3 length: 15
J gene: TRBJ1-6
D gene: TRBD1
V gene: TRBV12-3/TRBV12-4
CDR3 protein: CASRLTGTGVIPLHF
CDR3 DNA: TGTGCCAGCAGACTGACCGGGACAGGGGTCATACCCCTCCACTTT